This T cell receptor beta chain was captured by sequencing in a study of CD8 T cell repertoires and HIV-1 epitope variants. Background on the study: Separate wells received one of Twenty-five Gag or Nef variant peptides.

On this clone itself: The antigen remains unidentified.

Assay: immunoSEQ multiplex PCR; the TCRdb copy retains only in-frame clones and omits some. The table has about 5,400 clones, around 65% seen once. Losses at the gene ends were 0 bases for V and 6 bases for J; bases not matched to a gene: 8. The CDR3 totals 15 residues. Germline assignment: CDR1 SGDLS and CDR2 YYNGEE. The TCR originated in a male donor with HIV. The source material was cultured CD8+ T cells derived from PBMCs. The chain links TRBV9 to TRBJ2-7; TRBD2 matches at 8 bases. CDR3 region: CASSVEGTSNVEQYF. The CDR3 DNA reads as TGTGCCAGCAGCGTAGAGGGGACTAGTAACGTCGAGCAGTACTTC.